Listed below are T cell receptor beta chains from one sample, sequenced in a study of blood T cell repertoires in COVID-19. Produced via immunoSEQ multiplex PCR; TCRdb's table is partial and in-frame only. This sample has 70,000 to 95,000 clones; around four fifths occur once, and the top ten carry about an eighth. What was sequenced was peripheral blood. The source of these receptors is a woman aged 65 to 85 with active or convalescent COVID-19. Each CDR3 is given with its conserved first and last residue. Fields, in order: CDR3 protein, CDR3 DNA, J gene, V gene, clone size, D gene. The D gene is left open where the match is weak. Clone sizes are given selectively: once, few, many, or a class where the clone is expanded.

CASKNPPGADSPLHF | TGTGCCAGCAAAAATCCCCCAGGGGCTGATTCACCCCTCCACTTT | TRBJ1-6 | TRBV6-5 | NA | NA
CASSFMTGELFF | TGTGCCAGCTCTTTCATGACCGGGGAGCTGTTTTTT | TRBJ2-2 | TRBV18 | few | NA
CASSAAGTPVGYTF | TGTGCCAGCAGCGCCGCCGGGACTCCGGTCGGCTACACCTTC | TRBJ1-2 | TRBV9 | NA | NA
CATSRRENTEAFF | TGTGCCACCAGCAGGCGGGAGAACACTGAAGCTTTCTTT | TRBJ1-1 | TRBV15 | few | NA
CASSEAGRGYYEQYF | TGTGCCAGCAGTGAAGCGGGCAGGGGGTACTACGAGCAGTACTTC | TRBJ2-7 | TRBV2 | NA | TRBD1
CASSSTGGHTEAFF | TGTGCCAGCAGTTCGACAGGGGGACACACTGAAGCTTTCTTT | TRBJ1-1 | TRBV27 | few | TRBD1
CGHRDAEAFF | TGTGGCCACAGGGACGCTGAAGCTTTCTTT | TRBJ1-1 | TRBV12-3/TRBV12-4 | NA | NA
CASSLGTSRGTDTQYF | TGTGCCAGCAGCCTCGGGACTAGCCGGGGGACAGATACGCAGTATTTT | TRBJ2-3 | TRBV4-2 | NA | TRBD2
CASSLSGRAGGELFF | TGTGCCAGCAGCTTGTCGGGCAGGGCAGGCGGGGAGCTGTTTTTT | TRBJ2-2 | TRBV5-5 | NA | NA
CASSYFTRLAKSSYEQYF | TGTGCCAGCAGTTACTTCACCCGACTAGCGAAGAGCTCCTACGAGCAGTACTTC | TRBJ2-7 | TRBV6-2/TRBV6-3 | NA | TRBD2